The clone carrying this T cell receptor (beta chain) was seen at least ten times. Through Arm-PCR of CDR3 regions and iRepertoire HTBI primers, TCR beta libraries were built. TCRdb fed the multiplex PCR reads into MiXCR, producing one record per CDR3 protein. This sample has roughly 360,000 distinct CDR3 sequences, with about 11% found just once. This record belongs to a study of regulatory T cells in long-lasting Graves disease. Time point meaning: newly diagnosed GD, antithyroid drugs for less than 3 months. After RNA was extracted from PBMCs, the TCR library was made from it. The CDR3 loop spans 14 amino acids. V lost 4 bases and J lost 7, with 15 bases in between. CDR1 SGDLS and CDR2 YYNGEE come from the germline V gene. The sample also formed part of further work on T cells in Graves' hyperthyroidism and ophthalmopathy.

The chain combines TRBV9 with TRBJ2-4; D perhaps matches TRBD2 (6 bases). Specimen: peripheral blood mononuclear cells (PBMCs), collected at new diagnosis, from a patient treated with antithyroid drugs. This TCR was recovered from a woman aged 18-30 years with Graves disease. The chain's CDR3 is CASSLVDGGNIQYF. The CDR3 coding sequence is TGTGCCAGCAGCCTCGTGGATGGGGGGAACATTCAGTACTTC. Filled out from reference TRBV9 and TRBJ2-4, the complete variable domain reads DSGVTQTPKHLITATGQRVTLRCSPRSGDLSVYWYQQSLDQGLQFLIQYYNGEERAKGNILERFSAQQFPDLHSELNLSSLELGDSALYFCASSLVDGGNIQYFGAGTRLSVL.